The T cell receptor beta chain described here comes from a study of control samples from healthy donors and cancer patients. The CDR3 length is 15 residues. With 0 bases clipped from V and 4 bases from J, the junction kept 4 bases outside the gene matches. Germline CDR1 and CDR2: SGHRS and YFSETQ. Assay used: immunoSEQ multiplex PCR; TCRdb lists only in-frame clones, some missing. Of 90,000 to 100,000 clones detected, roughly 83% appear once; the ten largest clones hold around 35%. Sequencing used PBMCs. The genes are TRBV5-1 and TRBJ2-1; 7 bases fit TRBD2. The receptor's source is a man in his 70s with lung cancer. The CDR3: CASSLGGGGYNEQFF. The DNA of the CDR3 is TGCGCCAGCAGCTTGGGCGGCGGGGGATACAATGAGCAGTTCTTC.